A selection of T cell receptor beta chains follows, all from one sample in a study of cytomegalovirus exposure and HLA in healthy donors. The repertoire was sequenced with immunoSEQ multiplex PCR; TCRdb's copy has only in-frame clones and lacks some. The data show roughly 300,000 clones, with about nine tenths seen just once and approximately 1.2% held by the top ten. The specimen was PBMCs. The receptor set was obtained from a woman aged 25 to 39 in good health and CMV-seropositive. CDR3s include the opening cysteine and the closing phenylalanine or tryptophan. Each record gives: V gene, clone size, D gene, J gene, CDR3 DNA, CDR3 protein. D genes are given only for firm matches. Clone size is not always given. Where it is, it says once, few, many or a class for expanded clones.

V: TRBV6-4
size: NA
D: NA
J: TRBJ1-6
DNA: TGTGCCAGCAGTGAGAGCTCCTATAATTCACCCCTCCACTTT
CDR3: CASSESSYNSPLHF

V: TRBV11-2
size: NA
D: NA
J: TRBJ2-5
DNA: TGTGCCAGCAGCCCCGGACAAGCCGGGACCCAGTACTTC
CDR3: CASSPGQAGTQYF

V: TRBV7-3
size: NA
D: TRBD2
J: TRBJ2-3
DNA: TGTGCCAGTGCTTTAGGACTAGCGGACACAGATACGCAGTATTTT
CDR3: CASALGLADTDTQYF

V: TRBV19
size: NA
D: NA
J: TRBJ2-5
DNA: TGTGCCTCCAAAAGGGGCAGGGGCCAAGAGACCCAGTACTTC
CDR3: CASKRGRGQETQYF

V: TRBV7-2
size: NA
D: NA
J: TRBJ2-7
DNA: TGTGCCAGCAGCCACCTCAGGGATTACGAGCAGTACTTC
CDR3: CASSHLRDYEQYF

V: TRBV29-1
size: NA
D: NA
J: TRBJ1-5
DNA: TGCAGCGTTCCGACAGTCGCGGGTCAGCCCCAGCATTTT
CDR3: CSVPTVAGQPQHF

V: TRBV5-6
size: NA
D: TRBD1
J: TRBJ1-1
DNA: TGTGCCAGCAGCTTCCTCGGGACAGGGACTGAAGCTTTCTTT
CDR3: CASSFLGTGTEAFF

V: TRBV6-6
size: NA
D: TRBD1
J: TRBJ1-2
DNA: TGTGCCAGCAGTTCAAGGACAGGGCGACCCTATGGCTACACCTTC
CDR3: CASSSRTGRPYGYTF

V: TRBV27
size: NA
D: NA
J: TRBJ1-3
DNA: TGTGCCAGCATCCCTTCGGGCCTCTCGGCTTCCTCTGGAAACACCATATATTTT
CDR3: CASIPSGLSASSGNTIYF

V: TRBV18
size: NA
D: NA
J: TRBJ2-7
DNA: TGTGCCAGCTCACCACGGGGGCAGGGACCTTACGAGCAGTACTTC
CDR3: CASSPRGQGPYEQYF

V: TRBV5-1
size: NA
D: NA
J: TRBJ2-1
DNA: TGCGCCAGCAGCTTGAGCTCCTACAATGAGCAGTTCTTC
CDR3: CASSLSSYNEQFF

V: TRBV4-2
size: NA
D: TRBD1
J: TRBJ2-2
DNA: TGTGCCAGCAGCTCCGAAAGACAGGGGGCCGGGGAGCTGTTTTTT
CDR3: CASSSERQGAGELFF

V: TRBV5-1
size: NA
D: TRBD1
J: TRBJ1-2
DNA: TGCGCCAGCAGCTTCGAGACAGGGGTTGGCTACACCTTC
CDR3: CASSFETGVGYTF

V: TRBV28
size: NA
D: NA
J: TRBJ1-5
DNA: TGTGCCAGCAGTTTTTCGTCGCGAGGCAATCAGCCCCAGCATTTT
CDR3: CASSFSSRGNQPQHF

V: TRBV5-6
size: NA
D: TRBD1
J: TRBJ1-2
DNA: TGTGCCAGCAGCTCGGGACAGAAGGTAAATGGCTACACCTTC
CDR3: CASSSGQKVNGYTF

V: TRBV4-3
size: NA
D: NA
J: TRBJ2-7
DNA: TGCGCCAGCAGCCAAGAAACAGTAGCCTACGAGCAGTACTTC
CDR3: CASSQETVAYEQYF

V: TRBV6-5
size: NA
D: NA
J: TRBJ1-1
DNA: TGTGCCAGCAGTTACGCGGGGAGCGGAACTTTCTTT
CDR3: CASSYAGSGTFF

V: TRBV5-1
size: NA
D: TRBD1
J: TRBJ2-6
DNA: TGCGCCAGCAGCTTGGGGGGGACAGGAGGCTCTGGGGCCAACGTCCTGACTTTC
CDR3: CASSLGGTGGSGANVLTF

V: TRBV9
size: few
D: NA
J: TRBJ1-1
DNA: TGTGCCAGCAGCGTAGAAGGATTTACTGAAGCTTTCTTT
CDR3: CASSVEGFTEAFF

V: TRBV4-1
size: NA
D: NA
J: TRBJ2-2
DNA: TGCGCCAGCAGCCTCTCCACCGGGGAGCTGTTTTTT
CDR3: CASSLSTGELFF

V: TRBV5-1
size: NA
D: NA
J: TRBJ2-1
DNA: TGCGCCAGCAGCGACCAACTGGGCTCCTACAATGAGCAGTTCTTC
CDR3: CASSDQLGSYNEQFF

V: TRBV7-8
size: NA
D: NA
J: TRBJ2-7
DNA: TGTGCCAGCAGCTTAGAGTCCAAGCAGTACTTC
CDR3: CASSLESKQYF

V: TRBV9
size: NA
D: TRBD1
J: TRBJ1-6
DNA: TGTGCCAGCAGCGCCAGAGAGGGACAGGGTTACCCACATAAAGGTTCACCCCTCCACTTT
CDR3: CASSAREGQGYPHKGSPLHF

V: TRBV9
size: NA
D: NA
J: TRBJ1-1
DNA: TGTGCCAGCAGCGTATCCGCGGAGATGAACACTGAAGCTTTCTTT
CDR3: CASSVSAEMNTEAFF

V: TRBV28
size: NA
D: NA
J: TRBJ1-1
DNA: TGTGCCAGCACTCTTGCAGACACTGAAGCTTTCTTT
CDR3: CASTLADTEAFF

V: TRBV9
size: NA
D: TRBD1
J: TRBJ2-4
DNA: TGTGCCAGCAGCGGGGACAGGGGGGAAGGTAAAAACATTCAGTACTTC
CDR3: CASSGDRGEGKNIQYF

V: TRBV29-1
size: NA
D: NA
J: TRBJ1-2
DNA: TGCAGCGTTGACGGGGGCGCTGGTTGGGGCCCCTATGGCTACACCTTC
CDR3: CSVDGGAGWGPYGYTF

V: TRBV12-5
size: NA
D: NA
J: TRBJ1-1
DNA: TGTGCTAGTGGTTTGGGGGTGACTGAAGCTTTCTTT
CDR3: CASGLGVTEAFF

V: TRBV11-2
size: NA
D: NA
J: TRBJ2-7
DNA: TGTGCCAGCAGCTCCATAGGGGGGGCTACGTCCTACGAGCAGTACTTC
CDR3: CASSSIGGATSYEQYF

V: TRBV27
size: NA
D: NA
J: TRBJ2-7
DNA: TGTGCCAGCAGTTACGGCGGACAGACTTCCTACGAGCAGTACTTC
CDR3: CASSYGGQTSYEQYF

V: TRBV28
size: NA
D: TRBD1
J: TRBJ1-2
DNA: TGTGCCAGCAGTGCCCCACGGAGACAGGGACAATCTGATGGCTACACCTTC
CDR3: CASSAPRRQGQSDGYTF

V: TRBV5-1
size: NA
D: NA
J: TRBJ2-3
DNA: TGCGCCAGCAGCTGGGGACCTGGGGATACGCAGTATTTT
CDR3: CASSWGPGDTQYF

V: TRBV7-9
size: few
D: NA
J: TRBJ1-3
DNA: TGTGCCAGCAGCTTAGCGGCAGGCTCTGGAAACACCATATATTTT
CDR3: CASSLAAGSGNTIYF